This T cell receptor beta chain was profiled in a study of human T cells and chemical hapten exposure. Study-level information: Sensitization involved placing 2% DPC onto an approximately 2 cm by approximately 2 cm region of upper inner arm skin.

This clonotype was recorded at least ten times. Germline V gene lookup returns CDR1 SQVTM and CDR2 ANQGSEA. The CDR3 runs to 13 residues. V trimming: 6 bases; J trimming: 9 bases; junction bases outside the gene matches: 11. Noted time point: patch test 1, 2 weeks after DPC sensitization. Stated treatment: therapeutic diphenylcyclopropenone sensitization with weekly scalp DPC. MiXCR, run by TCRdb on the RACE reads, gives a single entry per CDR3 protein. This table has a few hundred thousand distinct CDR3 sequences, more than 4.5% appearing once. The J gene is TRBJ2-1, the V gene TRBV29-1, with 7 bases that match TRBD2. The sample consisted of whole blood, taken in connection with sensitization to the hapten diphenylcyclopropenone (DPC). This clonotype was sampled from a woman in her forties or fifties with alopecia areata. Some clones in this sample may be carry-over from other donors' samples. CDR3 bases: TGCAGCGTAGAGGTGGGACTAAGCAGTGAGCAGTTCTTC. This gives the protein CSVEVGLSSEQFF.